This TCR beta chain originates from a study of beta chain features in type 1 diabetes. The entirety of the isolated RNA underwent reverse transcription, so expressed TCRB transcripts were sequenced. TCRdb's table, derived via immunoSEQ multiplex PCR, lists solely in-frame clones and lacks some. The sample has some 160,000 clones, about 9% seen once; the top ten hold 0.7%. Study outcomes and limitations: The study found moderately but significantly shorter TCRB CDR3s in all four CD4+ subsets of Type 1 diabetes patients.

The table lists this clone with a few counts. Its antigen is currently unknown. CDR1 SQVTM and CDR2 ANQGSEA come from the germline V gene. The CDR3 runs to 12 residues. J gave up 5 bases and V 7 bases, and 7 bases lay outside the gene matches. The source is a woman younger than 45 with type 1 diabetes. Material: central memory CD4+ T cells from blood. The rearrangement links TRBV29-1 to TRBJ2-7; 8 nucleotides align to TRBD1. The CDR3, as DNA: TGCAGCGGTGGCAGGGGGCGCAACGAGCAGTACTTC. Translation gives CSGGRGRNEQYF.